The sequence of this TCR beta chain was determined in a study of blood T cell repertoires in COVID-19. For the study at large: Both acute and convalescent COVID-19 samples were obtained from the United States, Italy and Spain. The cDNA or gDNA used as material had been derived from T cells, B-cell-depleted T cells, or PBMCs.

J lost 2 bases, V lost 4 bases, and 5 bases had no gene match. The CDR3 is made up of 15 amino acids. CDR1 is SGHTA and CDR2 is FQGNSA in the germline V gene. As handled by the study authors: Estimation of nucleated cell counts was performed using reference gene primer amplification. Repertoires were generated with immunoSEQ multiplex PCR, while TCRdb's copy carries only in-frame clones and drops some. V and J calls and clone size are those listed in that table; D and trimming were worked out from the DNA. The table has about 210,000 clones, about 91% seen once. Material for sequencing was peripheral blood. This chain links TRBV7-2 with TRBJ2-7, with 10 nucleotides matching TRBD2. This clonotype was sampled from a young man with acute or convalescent COVID-19. As DNA, the CDR3 is TGTGCCAGCAGCTGGGGTAGCGGGGGGACCTACGAGCAGTACTTC. Its translation: CASSWGSGGTYEQYF.